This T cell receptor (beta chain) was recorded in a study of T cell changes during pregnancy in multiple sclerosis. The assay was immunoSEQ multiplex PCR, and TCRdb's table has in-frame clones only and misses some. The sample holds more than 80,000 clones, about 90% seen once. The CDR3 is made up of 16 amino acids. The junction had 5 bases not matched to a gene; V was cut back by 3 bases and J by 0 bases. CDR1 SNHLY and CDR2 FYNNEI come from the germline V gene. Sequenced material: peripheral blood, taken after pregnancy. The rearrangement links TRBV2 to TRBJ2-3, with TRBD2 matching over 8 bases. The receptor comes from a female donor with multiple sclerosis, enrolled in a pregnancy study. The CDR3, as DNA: TGTGCCAGCAGTGACCTACTAGCGGATAGCACAGATACGCAGTATTTT. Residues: CASSDLLADSTDTQYF. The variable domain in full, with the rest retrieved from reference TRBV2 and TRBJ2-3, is EPEVTQTPSHQVTQMGQEVILRCVPISNHLYFYWYRQILGQKVEFLVSFYNNEISEKSEIFDDQFSVERPDGSNFTLKIRSTKLEDSAMYFCASSDLLADSTDTQYFGPGTRLTVL.